This entry concerns a single T cell receptor (beta chain). Antigen specificity is unknown. V lost 3 bases and J lost 1, with 28 bases in between. The CDR3 has 20 amino acids. Germline V lookup: CDR1 MDHEN, CDR2 SYDVKM. Clones were read by immunoSEQ multiplex PCR, and TCRdb kept only the in-frame ones, dropping some. The repertoire holds around 1,900,000 clones, just over 90% seen once, with less than 2% in the top ten. The naive CD8 population came from CD45RO-negative cells selected for CCR7, without terminally differentiated effector memory CD45RA+ cells. Caucasian adults living in Nashville, Tennessee, provided all samples. This entry is derived from a study of shared clonotypes between healthy human individuals. General study findings and limits: About 5% of naive CD4 clonotypes were shared across four donors. Lower generation probabilities were found for non-shared clonotypes than for those shared by all four donors. Naive subsets usually exceeded memory subsets in estimated richness.

The TCR originated in a man in his late teens or twenties in good health. Some clones in this sample may be carry-over from other donors' samples. This chain joins TRBV28 and TRBJ2-7, with D possibly matching TRBD2 (6 bases). Sequenced material: naive CD8+ T cells from PBMCs. The CDR3 reads CASSLVAGGTPAGGSYEQYF. CDR3 nucleotides: TGTGCCAGCAGTTTGGTGGCCGGAGGGACGCCGGCGGGTGGGTCCTACGAGCAGTACTTC.